The 4 T cell receptor beta chains listed next were all sequenced from one sample in a study of OX40 agonist ivuxolimab in advanced cancers. Measured with immunoSEQ multiplex PCR; TCRdb has only the in-frame clones, and not every one. The sample shows about 50,000 clones, roughly 86% of them seen only once. This sample comprised CD4+ or CD8+ T cells sorted from blood, obtained in a trial of the OX40 agonist ivuxolimab. These receptors originate from an adult with an advanced solid tumor such as melanoma, head and neck, liver or kidney cancer.

The rearrangement joins TRBV5-6 to TRBJ2-3, with D perhaps matching TRBD1 (6 bases). Between the trimmed V and J ends, which lost 0 bases and 7 bases, there was a span of 12 bases. This CDR3 comprises 14 residues. The germline gives CDR1 SGHDT, CDR2 YYEEEE. CDR3 region: CASSLGRGYYTQYF. CDR3 coding DNA: TGTGCCAGCAGCTTGGGAAGGGGGTACTATACGCAGTATTTT.

The rearrangement joins TRBV2 to TRBJ1-2; TRBD1 matches at 9 bases. J lost 0 bases, V lost 6 bases, and 5 bases had no gene match. CDR3 length equals 15 residues. CDR1 is SNHLY and CDR2 is FYNNEI in the germline V gene. The CDR3 bases are TGTGCCAGCAGAGTTACAGGGGGCCCTAACTATGGCTACACCTTC. Translating it yields CASRVTGGPNYGYTF.

This clone occurred once. The CDR3 sequence is CASSRGDRALEETQYF. The CDR3 nucleotides are TGCGCCAGCAGCAGGGGCGACAGGGCTTTAGAAGAGACCCAGTACTTC. The chain recombines TRBV5-1 with TRBJ2-5; the match to TRBD1 covers 7 bases. Germline trimming cut 4 bases from V and 3 bases from J; bases unmatched to any gene: 12. The V gene's germline CDR1 is SGHRS and CDR2 YFSETQ. There are 16 residues in the CDR3.

The rearrangement uses TRBV19 and TRBJ2-3; TRBD2 aligns across 9 bases. CDR1 is LNHDA, CDR2 SQIVND, per germline (reference sequence). This CDR3 contains 15 residues. Trimming removed 4 bases from V and 1 base from J; junction bases left unmatched: 3. CDR3 sequence reads: CASSRASGGTDTQYF. CDR3 sequence (DNA): TGTGCCAGTAGTAGGGCTAGCGGGGGCACAGATACGCAGTATTTT. Combining the CDR3 with reference TRBV19 and TRBJ2-3 gives the whole variable domain DGGITQSPKYLFRKEGQNVTLSCEQNLNHDAMYWYRQDPGQGLRLIYYSQIVNDFQKGDIAEGYSVSREKKESFPLTVTSAQKNPTAFYLCASSRASGGTDTQYFGPGTRLTVL.